The clone carrying this T cell receptor (beta chain) was observed a handful of times. The CDR3 has 16 residues. CDR1 and CDR2 from the germline V gene are MRHNA and SNTAGT. The V end lost 5 bases, the J end lost 3 bases, and 17 bases lay between the germline ends. The assay was immunoSEQ multiplex PCR, and TCRdb's table has in-frame clones only and misses some. The sample consists of 6,500 to 7,500 clones, around 24% of them appearing once. This record comes from a study of graft-versus-host responses after intestinal transplantation. Findings and limits, study-wide: GvH clone levels peaked in circulation, and this peak was associated with early post-transplant HvG declines. Graft-versus-host to host-versus-graft clonal ratios in allografts were high in patients with graft-donor T cell macrochimerism. Investigators detected GvH clones in recipient marrow, with some emerging earlier in ileum or blood.

Sorted cells were CFSE-low CD3+CD4+ or CD3+CD8+ proliferating responders. The TCR comes from a human patient who was an organ donor for intestinal transplantation. The source was alloreactive CD4+ T cells from a mixed lymphocyte reaction culture, collected before transplantation. The subset was: CFSE-low proliferating T cells sorted from roughly six-day pre-transplant mixed lymphocyte reaction (GvH or HvG direction). The chain recombines TRBV6-4 with TRBJ2-1; weak D call: TRBD1 (6 bases). The CDR3, as DNA: TGTGCCAGCAGTTCGCCTAGGGGGTTGATCTACAATGAGCAGTTCTTC. This encodes CASSSPRGLIYNEQFF.